This TCR beta chain was sequenced during a study of CD8 T cells in Susac syndrome. With random hexamers, roughly 0.45 to 1 ug RNA was reverse transcribed. Amplification of the TCR beta CDR3 was carried out by immunoSEQ multiplex PCR, which spanned a total of 54 Vbeta and 13 Jbeta segments. One entry per CDR3 protein, called by TCRdb with MiXCR from the immunoSEQ multiplex PCR reads. The repertoire has about 300,000 distinct CDR3 sequences, just over 90% of them found once; the top ten carry about 0.063%. About this clonotype itself: The antigen remains unidentified.

The study, taken as a whole, reports: Regarding the TCR sequencing and HLA analysis, the study admitted that a relatively small number of individuals were involved.

CD8+ and CD4+ T cells circulating in blood were sequenced for TCR beta. It was negative isolation that provided the CD8+ and CD4+ T cells, whereas TEMRA cells were enriched by FACS. Sequencing was carried out using CD4+ T cells from PBMCs. The receptor was derived from a human donor with multiple sclerosis.

As DNA, the CDR3 is TGTGCCAGCACGGAGAATCCTTACGAGCAGTACTTC. Its translation: CASTENPYEQYF. V gene TRBV2 combines with J gene TRBJ2-7; no reliable D call. CDR3 length: 12 amino acids. V was clipped by 7 bases and J by 4 bases, with 11 bases between them. Germline CDR1 and CDR2: SNHLY and FYNNEI.